The clone carrying this TCR beta chain has just a few counts. Its target is not known. Together with a sample-barcoded 5' primer, a J-beta primer mix was included in a second PCR lasting 7 to 11 cycles. TCRdb reanalysed the 5' RACE reads using MiXCR and keeps one entry per CDR3 protein. The repertoire holds about 720,000 distinct CDR3 sequences, with approximately 22% as singletons. The sample originates from a study of blood T cells in healthy people across ages. The wider study: Template switching captured about one barcoded beta molecule per two T cells. Findings and limits, study-wide: Both higher diversity and more naive CD4+ cells marked long-lived donors when set against aged donors.

This receptor was obtained from a man aged 70 or older in good health. Sample: blood.

CDR3 bases: TGTGCCAGCTTTTTTACGATGAACACTGAAGCTTTCTTT. This encodes CASFFTMNTEAFF. The rearrangement links TRBV6-5 to TRBJ1-1; no clear D gene. The germline V and J ends were trimmed by 8 bases and 0 bases, with 10 bases remaining between them. The CDR3 length is 13 residues. Per the germline V gene, CDR1 is MNHEY and CDR2 is SVGAGI.